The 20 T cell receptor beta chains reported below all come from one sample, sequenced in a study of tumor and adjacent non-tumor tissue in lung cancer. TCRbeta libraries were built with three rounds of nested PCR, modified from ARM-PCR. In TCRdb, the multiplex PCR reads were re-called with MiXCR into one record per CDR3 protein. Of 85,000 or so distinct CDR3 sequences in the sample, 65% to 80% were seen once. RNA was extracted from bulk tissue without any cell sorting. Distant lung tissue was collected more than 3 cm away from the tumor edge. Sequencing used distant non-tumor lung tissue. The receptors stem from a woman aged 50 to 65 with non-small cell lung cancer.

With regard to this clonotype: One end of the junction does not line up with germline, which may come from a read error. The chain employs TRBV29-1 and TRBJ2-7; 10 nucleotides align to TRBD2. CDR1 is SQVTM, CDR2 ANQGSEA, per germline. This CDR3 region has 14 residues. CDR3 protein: CGFISGRAVHEQYF. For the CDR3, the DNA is TGTGGCTTCATCAGCGGGAGGGCAGTCCACGAGCAGTACTTC.

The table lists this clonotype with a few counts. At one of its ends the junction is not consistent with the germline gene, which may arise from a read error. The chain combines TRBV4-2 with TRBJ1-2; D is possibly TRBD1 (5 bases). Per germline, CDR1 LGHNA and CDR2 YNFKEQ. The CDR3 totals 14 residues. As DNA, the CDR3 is TGTGCTAGCAGCCAAGAATTGACAATGGGGGACTACACCTTC. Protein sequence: CASSQELTMGDYTF.

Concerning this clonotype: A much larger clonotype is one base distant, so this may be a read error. The CDR3 loop is CNARVAGGFYEQYF. The CDR3 DNA follows: TGCAATGCTCGGGTCGCGGGAGGGTTCTACGAGCAGTACTTC. The rearrangement links TRBV20-1 to TRBJ2-7, with 9 bases matching TRBD2. Germline loops: CDR1 DFQATT, CDR2 SNEGSKA (reference sequence). There are 14 residues in the CDR3.

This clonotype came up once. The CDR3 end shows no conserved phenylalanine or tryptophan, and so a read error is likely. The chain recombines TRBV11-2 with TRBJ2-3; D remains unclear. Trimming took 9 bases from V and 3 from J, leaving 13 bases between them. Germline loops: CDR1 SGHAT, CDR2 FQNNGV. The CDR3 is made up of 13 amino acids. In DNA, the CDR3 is TGTGCCAGGAACTTAGATCGGACAGATACGCAGTATTGT. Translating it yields CARNLDRTDTQYC.

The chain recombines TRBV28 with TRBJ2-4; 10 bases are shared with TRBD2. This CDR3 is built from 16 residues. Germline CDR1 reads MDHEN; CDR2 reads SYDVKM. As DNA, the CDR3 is TGTGTCACGGGACTAGCGAGAGAACTAACCAAAAACATTCAGTACTTC. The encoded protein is CVTGLARELTKNIQYF.

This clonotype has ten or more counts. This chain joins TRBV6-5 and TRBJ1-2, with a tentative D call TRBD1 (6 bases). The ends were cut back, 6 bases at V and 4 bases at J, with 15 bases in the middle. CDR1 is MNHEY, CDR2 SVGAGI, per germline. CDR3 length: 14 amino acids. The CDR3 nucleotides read TGTGCCAGCAGGCCGGGCCCGGGGGCCTATGGCTACACCTTC. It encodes CASRPGPGAYGYTF.

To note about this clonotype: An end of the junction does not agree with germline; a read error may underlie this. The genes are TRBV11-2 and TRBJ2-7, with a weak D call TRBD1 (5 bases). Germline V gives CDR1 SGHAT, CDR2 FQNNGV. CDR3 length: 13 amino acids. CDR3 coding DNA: TGTGCCAGCAACTTGTGGTCAGGGTGGGATGTGGACTTC. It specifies CASNLWSGWDVDF.

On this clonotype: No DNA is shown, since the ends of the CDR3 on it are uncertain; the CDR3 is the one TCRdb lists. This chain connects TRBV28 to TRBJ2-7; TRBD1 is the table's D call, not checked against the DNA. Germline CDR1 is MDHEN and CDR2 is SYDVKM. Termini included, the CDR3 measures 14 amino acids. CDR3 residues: CASSFGRGSDEQYF.

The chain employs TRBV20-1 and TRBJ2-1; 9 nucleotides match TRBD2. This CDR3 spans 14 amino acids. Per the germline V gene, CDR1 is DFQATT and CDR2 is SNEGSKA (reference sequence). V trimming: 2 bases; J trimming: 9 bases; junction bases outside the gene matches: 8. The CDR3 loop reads CSARRISGSGEQFF. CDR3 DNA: TGCAGTGCTAGAAGGATTAGCGGGAGTGGTGAGCAGTTCTTC.

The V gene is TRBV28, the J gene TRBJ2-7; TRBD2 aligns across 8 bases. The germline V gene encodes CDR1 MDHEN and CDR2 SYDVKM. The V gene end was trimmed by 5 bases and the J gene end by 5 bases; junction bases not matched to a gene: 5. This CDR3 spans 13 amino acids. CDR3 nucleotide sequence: TGTGCCAGCAGTAATAGCGGGATGAACGAGCAGTACTTC. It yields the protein CASSNSGMNEQYF. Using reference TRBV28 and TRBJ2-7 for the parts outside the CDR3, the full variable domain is DVKVTQSSRYLVKRTGEKVFLECVQDMDHENMFWYRQDPGLGLRLIYFSYDVKMKEKGDIPEGYSVSREKKERFSLILESASTNQTSMYLCASSNSGMNEQYFGPGTRLTVT.

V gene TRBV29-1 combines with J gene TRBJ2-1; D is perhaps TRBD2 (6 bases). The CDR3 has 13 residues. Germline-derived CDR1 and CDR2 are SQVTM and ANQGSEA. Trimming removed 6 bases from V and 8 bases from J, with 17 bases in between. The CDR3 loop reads CSVASDYRDEQFF. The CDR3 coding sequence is TGCAGCGTAGCGTCGGACTATCGGGATGAGCAGTTCTTC.

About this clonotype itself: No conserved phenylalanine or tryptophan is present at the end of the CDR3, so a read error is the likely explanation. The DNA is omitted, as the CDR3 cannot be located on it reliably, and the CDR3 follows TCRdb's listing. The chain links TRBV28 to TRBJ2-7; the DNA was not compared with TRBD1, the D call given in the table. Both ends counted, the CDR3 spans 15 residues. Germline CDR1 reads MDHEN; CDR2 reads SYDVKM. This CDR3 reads CASSFPGTGAYEHYY.

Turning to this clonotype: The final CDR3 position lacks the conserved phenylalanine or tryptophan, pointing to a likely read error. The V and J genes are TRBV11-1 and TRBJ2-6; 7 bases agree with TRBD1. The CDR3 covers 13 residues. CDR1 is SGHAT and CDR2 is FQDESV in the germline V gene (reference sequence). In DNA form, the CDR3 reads TGTGCGAGTCCCACAGGGGAGGCCAACGTCCTGACTGTC. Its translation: CASPTGEANVLTV.

The CDR3 loop is CAITGTSGVRNEQFF. In DNA form, the CDR3 reads TGTGCCATCACTGGGACTAGCGGGGTGCGCAATGAGCAGTTCTTC. The chain has TRBV10-3 and TRBJ2-1; TRBD2 aligns across 13 bases. V gave up 7 bases and J gave up 6 bases; unmatched junction bases: 6. The CDR3 totals 15 residues. In germline, CDR1 is ENHRY, CDR2 SYGVKD.

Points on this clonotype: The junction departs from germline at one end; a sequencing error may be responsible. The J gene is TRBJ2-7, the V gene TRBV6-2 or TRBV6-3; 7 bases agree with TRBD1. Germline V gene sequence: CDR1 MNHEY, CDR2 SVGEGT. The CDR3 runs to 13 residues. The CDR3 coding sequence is TGTGTCAGCAGTCCGACAGGGCCCCACGAGCAGTACTTC. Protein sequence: CVSSPTGPHEQYF.

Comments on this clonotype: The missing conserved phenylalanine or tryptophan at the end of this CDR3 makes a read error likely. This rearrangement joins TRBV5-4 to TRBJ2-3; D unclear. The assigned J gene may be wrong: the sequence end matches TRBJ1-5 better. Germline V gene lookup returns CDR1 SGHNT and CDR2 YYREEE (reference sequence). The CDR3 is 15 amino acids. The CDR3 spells CTSSLRDIRTDTQHC. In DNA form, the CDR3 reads TGTACCAGCAGCTTGCGAGACATACGCACAGATACGCAGCATTGT.

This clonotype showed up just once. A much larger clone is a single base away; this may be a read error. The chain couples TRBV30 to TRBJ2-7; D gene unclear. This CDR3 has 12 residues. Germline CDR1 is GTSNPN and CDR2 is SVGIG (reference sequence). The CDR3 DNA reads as TGTGCCTTGAGTGTATCCCTCTACGAGCAGTACTTC. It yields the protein CALSVSLYEQYF.

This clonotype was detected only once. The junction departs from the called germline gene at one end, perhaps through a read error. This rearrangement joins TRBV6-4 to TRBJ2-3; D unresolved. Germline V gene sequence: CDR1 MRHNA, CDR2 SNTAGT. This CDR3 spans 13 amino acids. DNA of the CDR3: TGTGTCAGCAGTAACGGGAGCACAGATACGCAGTATTTT. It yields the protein CVSSNGSTDTQYF.

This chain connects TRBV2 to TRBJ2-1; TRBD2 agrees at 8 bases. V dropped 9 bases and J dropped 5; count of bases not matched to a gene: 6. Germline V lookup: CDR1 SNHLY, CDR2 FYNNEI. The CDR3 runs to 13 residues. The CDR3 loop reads CARPGLDHNEQFF. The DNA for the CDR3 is TGTGCCAGACCGGGACTAGATCACAATGAGCAGTTCTTC. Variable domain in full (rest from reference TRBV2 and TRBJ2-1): EPEVTQTPSHQVTQMGQEVILRCVPISNHLYFYWYRQILGQKVEFLVSFYNNEISEKSEIFDDQFSVERPDGSNFTLKIRSTKLEDSAMYFCARPGLDHNEQFFGPGTRLTVL.

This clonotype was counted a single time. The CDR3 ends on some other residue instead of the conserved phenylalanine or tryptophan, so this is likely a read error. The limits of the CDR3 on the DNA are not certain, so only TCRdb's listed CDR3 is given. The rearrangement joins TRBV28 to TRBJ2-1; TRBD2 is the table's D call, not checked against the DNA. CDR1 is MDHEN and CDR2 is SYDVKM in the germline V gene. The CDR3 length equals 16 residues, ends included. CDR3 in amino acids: CASSTTGTRVELGQSL.